The source of this T cell receptor beta chain is a study of T cell changes during pregnancy in multiple sclerosis. CDR3 length equals 15 residues. Produced via immunoSEQ multiplex PCR; TCRdb's table is partial and in-frame only. The sample has approximately 40,000 clones, 85% to 90% seen once. A single count supports this clone. The specimen comprised CD4+ T cells from peripheral blood mononuclear cells, sampled before pregnancy. V is TRBV21-1 and J is TRBJ2-3; the table assigns TRBD2, which was not confirmed against the DNA. TRBV21-1 is a recognized pseudogene. This clonotype was sampled from a female donor with multiple sclerosis, enrolled in a pregnancy study. CDR3 protein: CASSRSGGGTDTQYF. The CDR3 coding sequence is TGTGCCAGCAGCCGTAGCGGGGGTGGGACAGATACGCAGTATTTT.